Below, 32 T cell receptor beta chains from the same sample are listed, as sequenced in a study of T cells in Graves' hyperthyroidism and ophthalmopathy. RNA transcripts provided the source from which TCR beta CDR3 regions were amplified. The HTBI primer set drove a first-round RT-PCR of the TCR CDR3. TCRdb independently ran MiXCR on the multiplex PCR reads; one entry per CDR3 protein. The repertoire includes roughly 57,000 distinct CDR3 sequences, under 70% of them detected once, and roughly 3.4% sits in the top ten. Input material: blood. These receptors were collected from an older woman with Graves' ophthalmopathy.

In this sample, this clonotype turned up a few times. The chain has TRBV20-1 and TRBJ1-2; 8 bases are a match to TRBD1. Germline CDR1 reads DFQATT; CDR2 reads SNEGSKA (reference sequence). J was trimmed by 2 bases and V by 3 bases; bases with no gene match: 2. CDR3 length equals 13 residues. CDR3 amino acids: CSARDRENYGYTF. In DNA, the CDR3 is TGCAGTGCTAGGGACAGGGAGAACTATGGCTACACCTTC.

This clonotype is categorized as large. V usage is TRBV15 and J usage is TRBJ2-3, with D possibly TRBD1 on 6 matching bases. The CDR3 extends over 14 amino acids. The V end lost 5 bases, the J end lost 6 bases, and 15 bases lay between the germline ends. CDR1 is LNHNV, CDR2 YYDKDF, per germline (reference sequence). The CDR3 region has the DNA TGTGCCACCAGCGGGGGCGAGGGACGGGATACGCAGTATTTT. Encoded protein: CATSGGEGRDTQYF.

This clonotype was counted at least ten times. The genes are TRBV15 and TRBJ2-5, with 11 positions matching TRBD1. Germline values: CDR1 LNHNV, CDR2 YYDKDF (reference sequence). V was clipped by 0 bases and J by 5 bases; unmatched bases: 5. CDR3 length equals 16 residues. The CDR3 coding sequence is TGTGCCACCAGCAGAGACATGGACAGGGGGCGGGAGACCCAGTACTTC. It encodes CATSRDMDRGRETQYF.

About this clonotype: The CDR3 carries no conserved terminal phenylalanine or tryptophan, so it likely arises from a read error. The DNA is left out, because the CDR3 cannot be placed on it with certainty; the CDR3 is given as TCRdb lists it. The chain has TRBV12-3 or TRBV12-4 and TRBJ1-5; no DNA check was done on the table's D call, TRBD1. With termini counted, the CDR3 has 13 amino acids. The CDR3 is CASSGAGPQPRHL.

Details on this clonotype: Since a much larger clone is just one base distant, this may be a read error. J is TRBJ2-4 and V is TRBV2, with a possible D match to TRBD2 (6 bases). Per germline, CDR1 SNHLY and CDR2 FYNNEI. The CDR3 has 15 residues. CDR3 coding DNA: TGTGCCAGCAGTCCCGTCCGAACGGGAGTGGGCATTCAGTGCTTC. Translation gives CASSPVRTGVGIQCF.

Many counts were recorded for this clonotype. The chain employs TRBV4-2 and TRBJ2-1, with 7 bases identical to TRBD1. CDR3 length: 15 residues. Germline CDR1 and CDR2: LGHNA and YNFKEQ. The V gene end was trimmed by 2 bases and the J gene end by 9 bases; junction bases not matched to a gene: 10. CDR3 in DNA: TGTGCCAGCAGCCAAAATGGGTACGGGGACAGTGAGCAGTTCTTC. Protein sequence: CASSQNGYGDSEQFF.

The genes are TRBV28 and TRBJ1-5; D might be TRBD1 (5 bases). CDR3 length equals 14 residues. Germline V gives CDR1 MDHEN, CDR2 SYDVKM. V lost 2 bases, J lost 5 bases, and 10 bases lay in between. The CDR3 protein is CASSLRTRHQPQHF. The CDR3 bases are TGTGCCAGCAGTTTAAGGACACGCCATCAGCCCCAGCATTTT.

By sample fraction, this clonotype is medium-sized (0.01 to 0.1%). The rearrangement joins TRBV25-1 to TRBJ1-3; D unclear. Trimming pared 1 base from V and 4 bases from J, leaving 11 bases between. CDR3 length: 15 amino acids. The germline CDR1 and CDR2 sequences are MGHDK and SYGVNS. The CDR3, as DNA: TGTGCCAGCAGTGAATCACGGCAGCCCGGAAACACCATATATTTT. Residues: CASSESRQPGNTIYF.

This clonotype was picked up many times. The chain has TRBV28 and TRBJ1-1; D gene unclear. V gave up 5 bases and J gave up 1 base, with 8 bases separating them. The length of the CDR3 is 13 residues. Germline CDR1 is MDHEN and CDR2 is SYDVKM. DNA for the CDR3: TGTGCCAGCAGTAATTGGGGGAACACTGAAGCTTTCTTT. It encodes CASSNWGNTEAFF.

Ten or more counts support this clonotype. The rearrangement links TRBV29-1 to TRBJ2-7; 8 nucleotides agree with TRBD1. Germline CDR1 SQVTM, CDR2 ANQGSEA. This CDR3 region has 15 residues. After removal of 3 bases from V and 2 bases from J, the junction contained 9 bases not matched to a gene. CDR3 bases: TGCAGCGTTGACCTGGGACAGGTATTAACCTACGAGCAGTACTTC. Its translation: CSVDLGQVLTYEQYF.

Ten or more counts support this clonotype. V usage is TRBV19 and J usage is TRBJ1-5, with D uncertain. The CDR3 loop spans 12 amino acids. The ends were cut back, 5 bases at V and 5 bases at J, with 7 bases in the middle. CDR1 LNHDA and CDR2 SQIVND come from the germline V gene (reference sequence). CDR3 sequence: CASSWGDQPQHF. The CDR3 DNA is TGTGCCAGTAGTTGGGGAGATCAGCCCCAGCATTTT. The entire variable domain, with the rest obtained from reference TRBV19 and TRBJ1-5, is as follows: DGGITQSPKYLFRKEGQNVTLSCEQNLNHDAMYWYRQDPGQGLRLIYYSQIVNDFQKGDIAEGYSVSREKKESFPLTVTSAQKNPTAFYLCASSWGDQPQHFGDGTRLSIL.

The chain links TRBV5-4 to TRBJ1-1, with 9 bases matching TRBD1. CDR1 SGHNT and CDR2 YYREEE come from the germline V gene (reference sequence). V dropped 4 bases and J dropped 1; count of bases not matched to a gene: 5. The CDR3 has 15 residues. The CDR3 protein is CASSGGTGRNTEAFF. Here the CDR3 DNA reads TGTGCCAGCAGCGGAGGGACAGGGAGGAACACTGAAGCTTTCTTT.

Concerning this clonotype itself: At one end the junction does not follow the germline gene, possibly because of a read error. The gene calls are TRBV6-2 or TRBV6-3 and TRBJ2-5; unclear D gene. This CDR3 spans 14 amino acids. Germline V lookup: CDR1 MNHEY, CDR2 SVGEGT. The CDR3 DNA sequence: TGTGCCGGCAGTTTCCGCCGGTACCAAGAGACCCAGTACTTC. Residues: CAGSFRRYQETQYF.

V usage is TRBV5-5 and J usage is TRBJ2-4, with D perhaps TRBD1 (5 bases). Looked up from germline, CDR1 is SGHKS and CDR2 is YYEKEE (reference sequence). V was cut by 0 bases and J by 4 bases, with 8 bases left in between. The CDR3 has 14 residues. The CDR3: CASSLGQIKNIQYF. The CDR3 coding sequence is TGTGCCAGCAGCTTGGGACAGATTAAAAACATTCAGTACTTC.

The chain links TRBV20-1 to TRBJ2-1; a possible D gene is TRBD1 (6 bases). The CDR3 runs 14 residues. The germline V gene has CDR1 DFQATT and CDR2 SNEGSKA (reference sequence). The CDR3 spells CSALGRGTYNEQFF. The CDR3 DNA follows: TGCAGCGCTCTGGGTAGGGGGACGTACAATGAGCAGTTCTTC.

The chain employs TRBV13 and TRBJ2-3, with a possible D match to TRBD2 (5 bases). The V gene's germline CDR1 is PRHDT and CDR2 FYEKMQ (reference sequence). V was trimmed by 6 bases and J by 5 bases, leaving 12 bases between them. This CDR3 region has 13 residues. The CDR3 here is CASSSGDEDTQYF. The DNA for the CDR3 is TGTGCCAGCAGTTCCGGGGATGAAGATACGCAGTATTTT.

J is TRBJ2-5 and V is TRBV27; possible D gene TRBD1, 6 bases. The V gene lost 5 bases and the J gene lost 0 bases, with 16 bases spanning the gap. There are 16 residues in the CDR3. Germline V gene lookup returns CDR1 MNHEY and CDR2 SMNVEV (reference sequence). The CDR3 protein is CASSLFWGRDQETQYF. CDR3 nucleotide sequence: TGTGCCAGCAGTCTGTTTTGGGGGCGCGACCAAGAGACCCAGTACTTC.

J is TRBJ1-5 and V is TRBV7-8; D is perhaps TRBD1 (5 bases). The germline V gene has CDR1 SGHVS and CDR2 FQNEAQ. V lost 2 bases and J lost 2, with 10 bases in between. The CDR3 consists of 15 residues. CDR3 residues: CASSLTGTGNQPQHF. CDR3 in DNA: TGTGCCAGCAGCTTAACCGGGACGGGCAATCAGCCCCAGCATTTT. Looking up the rest from reference TRBV7-8 and TRBJ1-5 gives the full variable domain: GAGVSQSPRYKVAKRGQDVALRCDPISGHVSLFWYQQALGQGPEFLTYFQNEAQLDKSGLPSDRFFAERPEGSVSTLKIQRTQQEDSAVYLCASSLTGTGNQPQHFGDGTRLSIL.

This clonotype was detected many times. The chain has TRBV4-2 and TRBJ2-3, with 10 bases fitting TRBD2. J was trimmed by 4 bases and V by 1 base; bases with no gene match: 5. The CDR3 contains 16 residues. Germline V gene sequence: CDR1 LGHNA, CDR2 YNFKEQ. This CDR3 is CASSQAEAGGPDTQYF. The CDR3 DNA follows: TGTGCCAGCAGCCAAGCGGAAGCGGGGGGGCCAGATACGCAGTATTTT.

A note on this clonotype: A much larger clone differs by one base, so this may be a read error. The chain employs TRBV6-2 or TRBV6-3 and TRBJ2-1; 8 bases line up with TRBD1. Germline values: CDR1 MNHEY, CDR2 SVGEGT. The CDR3 is 17 residues long. The CDR3 region has the DNA TGTGCCTGCAGCCGTGCCCTCCGGACAGGGATAGTAAATGAGCAGTTCTTC. Translation: CACSRALRTGIVNEQFF.

The chain links TRBV19 to TRBJ1-2; D is ambiguous. The germline V and J ends were trimmed by 0 bases and 4 bases, with 12 bases remaining between them. Per the germline V gene, CDR1 is LNHDA and CDR2 is SQIVND (reference sequence). The CDR3 runs 15 residues. CDR3 protein: CASSIEETYLYGYTF. The CDR3 nucleotides read TGTGCCAGTAGTATAGAAGAGACATACCTCTATGGCTACACCTTC.

This clonotype was observed once. The CDR3 bases are TGTGCCAGCACCCTGGGACAGGCATCCTACAATGAGCAGTTCTTC. Protein: CASTLGQASYNEQFF. The V call is TRBV7-8, the J call TRBJ2-1; TRBD1 matches 8 bases. With 7 bases clipped from V and 1 base from J, the junction kept 6 bases outside the gene matches. Germline CDR1 SGHVS, CDR2 FQNEAQ. This CDR3 has 15 amino acids. The variable domain in full, completed from reference TRBV7-8 and TRBJ2-1, reads GAGVSQSPRYKVAKRGQDVALRCDPISGHVSLFWYQQALGQGPEFLTYFQNEAQLDKSGLPSDRFFAERPEGSVSTLKIQRTQQEDSAVYLCASTLGQASYNEQFFGPGTRLTVL.

V is TRBV19 and J is TRBJ2-3, with 10 nucleotides matching TRBD2. V gave up 6 bases and J gave up 5 bases; unmatched junction bases: 5. Germline V lookup: CDR1 LNHDA, CDR2 SQIVND (reference sequence). CDR3 size: 14 residues. The CDR3 reads CASSPIAGGDTQYF. CDR3 nucleotides: TGTGCCAGTAGCCCCATAGCGGGAGGAGATACGCAGTATTTT.

The chain couples TRBV20-1 to TRBJ2-3, with TRBD2 identical over 7 bases. This CDR3 is built from 13 residues. Trimming cost V 0 bases and J 5 bases; bases outside gene matches: 2. Looked up from germline, CDR1 is DFQATT and CDR2 is SNEGSKA (reference sequence). Here the CDR3 reads CSAREVAGDTQYF. CDR3 bases: TGCAGTGCTAGAGAGGTAGCGGGAGATACGCAGTATTTT.

This clonotype was seen more than once but under ten times. V and J are TRBV12-3 or TRBV12-4 and TRBJ1-1, with D perhaps TRBD1 (6 bases). Trimming removed 5 bases at V and 13 bases at J, with 20 bases between. The CDR3 extends over 13 amino acids. CDR3 region: CASSTALTGNVFF. The CDR3 coding sequence is TGTGCCAGCAGTACCGCCTTAACAGGGAACGTTTTCTTT.

With regard to this clonotype: The CDR3 does not close with the conserved phenylalanine or tryptophan, likely indicating a read error. Because the CDR3's place on the DNA is in doubt, the DNA is left out and the CDR3 is given as listed by TCRdb. V usage is TRBV10-3 and J usage is TRBJ1-2; the listed D gene, TRBD1, was not tested against the DNA. Both ends counted, the CDR3 spans 13 residues. The V gene's germline CDR1 is ENHRY and CDR2 SYGVKD. This CDR3 is CAITYPRDRRGGV.

Ten or more counts support this clonotype. This rearrangement joins TRBV20-1 to TRBJ1-1, with TRBD1 matching over 8 bases. The CDR3 runs 15 residues. With V trimmed by 3 bases and J by 5 bases, 11 bases remained unmatched. Germline CDR1 and CDR2: DFQATT and SNEGSKA (reference sequence). Written as DNA, the CDR3 is TGCAGTGCTAGTGCCACAAACAGGGGGAGTACTGAAGCTTTCTTT. Its protein is CSASATNRGSTEAFF.

This clonotype was seen repeatedly, ten times or more. This rearrangement joins TRBV9 to TRBJ1-6; D is unresolved. CDR1 is SGDLS and CDR2 is YYNGEE in the germline V gene. Trimming stripped 3 bases from V and 3 bases from J, with 7 bases between. The CDR3 runs 14 residues. The CDR3 DNA follows: TGTGCCAGCAGCGAGCTGGTCTATAATTCACCCCTCCACTTT. Protein sequence: CASSELVYNSPLHF.

This clonotype was seen many times. This chain links TRBV6-5 with TRBJ1-1, with 10 bases fitting TRBD1. J lost 4 bases, V lost 0 bases, and 2 bases had no gene match. The CDR3 contains 15 residues. The germline CDR1 and CDR2 sequences are MNHEY and SVGAGI. CDR3 nucleotide sequence: TGTGCCAGCAGTTACTCGGGACAGGGGCGCACTGAAGCTTTCTTT. Its protein product is CASSYSGQGRTEAFF.

The CDR3 reads CATSDRGTDTQYF. CDR3 nucleotides: TGTGCCACCAGTGATCGCGGGACAGATACGCAGTATTTT. The chain has TRBV24-1 and TRBJ2-3; D possibly corresponds to TRBD2 (5 bases). Trimming stripped 3 bases from V and 3 bases from J, with 6 bases between. The CDR3 contains 13 residues. Germline CDR1 reads KGHDR; CDR2 reads SFDVKD.

This clonotype was seen repeatedly, ten times or more. The chain combines TRBV10-3 with TRBJ2-1; either TRBD1 or TRBD2 may fit D (7 bases each). Trimming stripped 6 bases from V and 8 bases from J, with 20 bases between. The CDR3 covers 15 residues. Germline values: CDR1 ENHRY, CDR2 SYGVKD. The CDR3 sequence: CAIRPRGGGMHEQFF. CDR3 bases: TGTGCCATCAGACCCAGGGGGGGGGGTATGCATGAGCAGTTCTTC.

This clonotype was counted only a few times. This sequence joins TRBV2 and TRBJ1-5; D unclear. Deletions cut 7 bases from V and 9 bases from J, with 19 bases between. This CDR3 has 14 amino acids. Germline CDR1 reads SNHLY; CDR2 reads FYNNEI. DNA for the CDR3: TGTGCCAGCAAAGAGGGTACAGATCAAGGGCCCCAGCATTTT. Translated, it gives CASKEGTDQGPQHF.